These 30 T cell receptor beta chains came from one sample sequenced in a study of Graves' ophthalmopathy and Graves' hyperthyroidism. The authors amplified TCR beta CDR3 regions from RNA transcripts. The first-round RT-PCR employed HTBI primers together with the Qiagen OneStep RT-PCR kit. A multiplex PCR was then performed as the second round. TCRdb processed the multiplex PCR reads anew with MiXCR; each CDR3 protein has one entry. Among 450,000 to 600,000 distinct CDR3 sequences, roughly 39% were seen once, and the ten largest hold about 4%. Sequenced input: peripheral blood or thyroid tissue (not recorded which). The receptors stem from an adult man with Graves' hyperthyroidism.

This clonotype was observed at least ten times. The CDR3 spells CASSQGNRVEGYTF. CDR3 bases: TGCGCCAGCAGCCAAGGAAACAGGGTTGAGGGCTACACCTTC. The J gene is TRBJ1-2, the V gene TRBV4-1, with a tentative D call TRBD1 (6 bases). Trimming removed 1 base from V and 8 bases from J, with 14 bases in between. The CDR3 loop spans 14 amino acids. In germline, CDR1 is MGHRA, CDR2 YSYEKL.

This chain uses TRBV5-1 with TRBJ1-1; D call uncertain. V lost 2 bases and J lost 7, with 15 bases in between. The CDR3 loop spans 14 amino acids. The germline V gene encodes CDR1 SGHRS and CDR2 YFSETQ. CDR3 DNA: TGCGCCAGCAGCTTTAGCGGGAGGCAAAATGAAGCTTTCTTT. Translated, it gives CASSFSGRQNEAFF.

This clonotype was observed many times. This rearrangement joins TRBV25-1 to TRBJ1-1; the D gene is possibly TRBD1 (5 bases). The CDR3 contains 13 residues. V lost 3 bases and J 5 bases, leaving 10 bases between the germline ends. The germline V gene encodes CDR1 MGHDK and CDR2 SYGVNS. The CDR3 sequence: CASSDPGRTEAFF. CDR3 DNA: TGTGCCAGCAGTGACCCAGGGAGAACTGAAGCTTTCTTT.

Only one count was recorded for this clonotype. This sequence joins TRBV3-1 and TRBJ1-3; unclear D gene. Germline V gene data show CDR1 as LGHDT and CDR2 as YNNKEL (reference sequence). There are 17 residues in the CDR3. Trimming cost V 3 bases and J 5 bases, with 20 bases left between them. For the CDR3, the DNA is TGTGCCAGCAGCCATGGTTACGACACGCTGATGAGAAACACCATATATTTT. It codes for CASSHGYDTLMRNTIYF.

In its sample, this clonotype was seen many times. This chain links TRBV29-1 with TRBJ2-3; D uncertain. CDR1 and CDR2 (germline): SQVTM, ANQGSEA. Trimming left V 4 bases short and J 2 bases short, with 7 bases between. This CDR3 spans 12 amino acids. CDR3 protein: CSVVRLTDTQYF. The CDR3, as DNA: TGCAGCGTTGTGAGACTCACAGATACGCAGTATTTT.

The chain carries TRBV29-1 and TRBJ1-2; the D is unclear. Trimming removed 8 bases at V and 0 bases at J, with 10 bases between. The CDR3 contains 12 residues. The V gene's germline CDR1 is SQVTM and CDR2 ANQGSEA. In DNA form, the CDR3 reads TGCAGCTCCGAAGGTGCTAACTATGGCTACACCTTC. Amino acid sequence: CSSEGANYGYTF.

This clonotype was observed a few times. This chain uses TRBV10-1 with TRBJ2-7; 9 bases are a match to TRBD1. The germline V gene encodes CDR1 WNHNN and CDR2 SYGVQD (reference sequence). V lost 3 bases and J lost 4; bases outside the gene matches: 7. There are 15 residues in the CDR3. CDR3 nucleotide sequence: TGCGCCAGCAGTGATGGACAGGGGAGGGATTACGAGCAGTACTTC. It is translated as CASSDGQGRDYEQYF.

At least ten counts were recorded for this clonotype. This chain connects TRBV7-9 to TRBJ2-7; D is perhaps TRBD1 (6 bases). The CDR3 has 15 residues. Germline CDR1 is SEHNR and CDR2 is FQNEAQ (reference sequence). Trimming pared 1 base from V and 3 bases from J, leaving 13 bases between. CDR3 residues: CASSLVAPGVYEQYF. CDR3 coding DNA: TGTGCCAGCAGCTTAGTGGCGCCAGGGGTCTACGAGCAGTACTTC.

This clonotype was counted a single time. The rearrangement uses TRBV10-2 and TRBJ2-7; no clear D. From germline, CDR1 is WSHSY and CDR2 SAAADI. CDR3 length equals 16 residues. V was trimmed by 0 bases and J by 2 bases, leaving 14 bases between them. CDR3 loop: CASSESAQLQTYEQYF. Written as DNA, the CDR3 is TGCGCCAGCAGTGAGTCGGCCCAGCTGCAAACCTACGAGCAGTACTTC.

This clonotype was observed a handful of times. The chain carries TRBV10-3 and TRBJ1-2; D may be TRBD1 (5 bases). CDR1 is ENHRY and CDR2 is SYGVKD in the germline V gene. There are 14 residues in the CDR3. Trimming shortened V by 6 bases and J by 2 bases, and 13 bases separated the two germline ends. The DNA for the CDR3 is TGTGCCATCAGAGCCGGGACCGGAAACTATGGCTACACCTTC. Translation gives CAIRAGTGNYGYTF.

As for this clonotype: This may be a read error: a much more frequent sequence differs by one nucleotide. The CDR3 loop reads CATGDLQGYGYTF. The CDR3 DNA reads as TGTGCCACCGGTGATTTACAGGGTTATGGCTACACCTTC. This chain connects TRBV24-1 to TRBJ1-2; D is possibly TRBD1 (6 bases). CDR3 size: 13 residues. Germline lookup yields CDR1 KGHDR and CDR2 SFDVKD.

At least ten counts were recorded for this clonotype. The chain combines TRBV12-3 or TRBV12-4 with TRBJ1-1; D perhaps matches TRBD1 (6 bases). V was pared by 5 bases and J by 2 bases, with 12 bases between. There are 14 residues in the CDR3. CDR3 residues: CASSPPGHNTEAFF. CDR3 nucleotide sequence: TGTGCCAGCAGTCCCCCGGGACATAACACTGAAGCTTTCTTT.

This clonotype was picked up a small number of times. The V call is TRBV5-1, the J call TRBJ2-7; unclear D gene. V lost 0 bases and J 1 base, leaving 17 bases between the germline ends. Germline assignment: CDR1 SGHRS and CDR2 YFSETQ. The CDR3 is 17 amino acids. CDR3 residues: CASSLGLSGKLSYEQYF. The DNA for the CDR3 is TGCGCCAGCAGCTTGGGGTTGTCTGGGAAACTTTCCTACGAGCAGTACTTC.

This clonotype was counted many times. CDR3 bases: TGCAGTGCTAGAGATCGACCGTTTAGCAATCAGCCCCAGCATTTT. This gives the protein CSARDRPFSNQPQHF. This sequence joins TRBV20-1 and TRBJ1-5; D is unclear. The germline V gene has CDR1 DFQATT and CDR2 SNEGSKA (reference sequence). V was pared by 0 bases and J by 0 bases, with 9 bases between. CDR3 length: 15 amino acids.

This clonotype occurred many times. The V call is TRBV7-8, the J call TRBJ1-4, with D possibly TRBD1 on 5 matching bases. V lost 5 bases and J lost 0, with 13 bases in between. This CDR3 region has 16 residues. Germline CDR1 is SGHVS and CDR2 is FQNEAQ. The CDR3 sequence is CASSRGRLATNEKLFF. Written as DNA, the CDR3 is TGTGCCAGCAGCCGGGGACGGCTTGCAACTAATGAAAAACTGTTTTTT.

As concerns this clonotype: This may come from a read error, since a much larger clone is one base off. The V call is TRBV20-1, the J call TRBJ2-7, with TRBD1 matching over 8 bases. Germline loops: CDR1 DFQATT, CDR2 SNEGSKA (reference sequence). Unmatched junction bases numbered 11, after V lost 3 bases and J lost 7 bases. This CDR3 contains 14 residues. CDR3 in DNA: TGCAGTGCTAGGGCCCCTCAGGGGGCGCGGGAGCAGTACTTC. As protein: CSARAPQGAREQYF.

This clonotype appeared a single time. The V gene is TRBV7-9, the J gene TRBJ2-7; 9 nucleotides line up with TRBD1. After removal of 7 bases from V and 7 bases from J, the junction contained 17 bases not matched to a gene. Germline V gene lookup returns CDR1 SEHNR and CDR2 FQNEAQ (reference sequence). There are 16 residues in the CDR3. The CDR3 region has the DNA TGTGCCAGCATCTTCGGGGCGGGACAGGGATACAATGAGCAGTACTTC. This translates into CASIFGAGQGYNEQYF.

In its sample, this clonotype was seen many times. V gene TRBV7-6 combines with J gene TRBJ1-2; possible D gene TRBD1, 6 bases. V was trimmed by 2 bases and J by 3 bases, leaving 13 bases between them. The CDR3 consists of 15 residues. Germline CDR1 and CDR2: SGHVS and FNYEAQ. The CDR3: CASSLSADSYYGYTF. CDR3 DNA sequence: TGTGCCAGCAGCTTATCAGCGGACAGTTACTATGGCTACACCTTC.

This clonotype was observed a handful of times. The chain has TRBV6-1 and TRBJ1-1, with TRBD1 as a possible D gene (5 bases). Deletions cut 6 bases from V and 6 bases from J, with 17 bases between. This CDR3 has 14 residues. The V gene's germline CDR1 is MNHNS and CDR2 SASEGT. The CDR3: CASSPGFSGPEAFF. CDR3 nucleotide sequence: TGTGCCAGCAGCCCAGGGTTCTCGGGTCCTGAAGCTTTCTTT.

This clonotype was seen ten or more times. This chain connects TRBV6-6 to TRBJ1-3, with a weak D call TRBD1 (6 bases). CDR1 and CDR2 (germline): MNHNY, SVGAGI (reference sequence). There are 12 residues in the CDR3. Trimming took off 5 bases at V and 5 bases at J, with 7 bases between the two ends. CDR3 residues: CASSGQRNTIYF. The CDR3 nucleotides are TGTGCCAGCAGTGGACAGCGAAACACCATATATTTT.

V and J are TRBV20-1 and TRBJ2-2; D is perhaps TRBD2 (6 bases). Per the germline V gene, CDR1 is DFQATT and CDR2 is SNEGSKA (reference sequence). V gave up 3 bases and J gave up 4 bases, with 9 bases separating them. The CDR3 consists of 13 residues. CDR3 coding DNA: TGCAGTGCTAGGGGACTGAGCACCGGGGAGCTGTTTTTT. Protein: CSARGLSTGELFF.

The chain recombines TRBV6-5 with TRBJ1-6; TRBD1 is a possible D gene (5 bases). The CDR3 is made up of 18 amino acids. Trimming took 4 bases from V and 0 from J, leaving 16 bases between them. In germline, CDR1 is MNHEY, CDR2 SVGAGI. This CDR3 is CASSLFGTDSSYNSPLHF. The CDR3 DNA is TGTGCCAGCAGTTTATTTGGGACGGATAGCTCCTATAATTCACCCCTCCACTTT.

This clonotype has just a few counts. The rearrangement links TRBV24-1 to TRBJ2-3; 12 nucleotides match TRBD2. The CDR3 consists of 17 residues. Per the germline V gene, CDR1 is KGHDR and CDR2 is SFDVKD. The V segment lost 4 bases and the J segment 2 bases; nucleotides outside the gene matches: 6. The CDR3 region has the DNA TGTGCCACCAGTGAGGCTCGACTAGCGGGGGCCACAGATACGCAGTATTTT. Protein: CATSEARLAGATDTQYF.

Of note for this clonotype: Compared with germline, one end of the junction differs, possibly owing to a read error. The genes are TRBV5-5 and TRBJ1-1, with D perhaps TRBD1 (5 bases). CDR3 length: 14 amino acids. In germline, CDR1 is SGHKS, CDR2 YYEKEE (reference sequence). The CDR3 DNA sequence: TGTGCCAGCAGCTCAGCCGAATTTGGGGCTGAAGCTTCCTTC. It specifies CASSSAEFGAEASF.

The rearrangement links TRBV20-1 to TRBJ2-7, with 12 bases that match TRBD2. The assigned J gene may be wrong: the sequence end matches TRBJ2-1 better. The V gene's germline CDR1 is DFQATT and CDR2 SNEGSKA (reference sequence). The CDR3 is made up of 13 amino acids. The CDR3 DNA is TGCAGTGCTACTGGACTAGCGGGATATGAGCAGTTCTTC. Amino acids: CSATGLAGYEQFF.

CDR3 coding DNA: TGCAGTGCTAGGGACAGGGTGAGAAAGGACGAGCAGTACTTC. Protein sequence: CSARDRVRKDEQYF. The rearrangement uses TRBV20-1 and TRBJ2-7, with 8 bases lining up with TRBD1. The germline gives CDR1 DFQATT, CDR2 SNEGSKA (reference sequence). The CDR3 has 14 amino acids. V shed 3 bases, J shed 5 bases, and the junction held 9 bases outside the gene matches.

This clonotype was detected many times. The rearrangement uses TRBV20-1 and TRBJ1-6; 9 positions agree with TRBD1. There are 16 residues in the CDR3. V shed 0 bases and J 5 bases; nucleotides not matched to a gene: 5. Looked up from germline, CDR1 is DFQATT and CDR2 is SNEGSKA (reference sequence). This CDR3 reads CSARDQWDRDNSPLHF. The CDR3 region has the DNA TGCAGTGCTAGAGATCAGTGGGACAGGGATAATTCACCCCTCCACTTT.

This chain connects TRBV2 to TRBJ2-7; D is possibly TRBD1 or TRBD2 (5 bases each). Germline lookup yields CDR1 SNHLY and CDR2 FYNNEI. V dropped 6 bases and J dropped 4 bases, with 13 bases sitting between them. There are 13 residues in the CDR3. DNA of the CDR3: TGTGCCAGCAGCGGTGGGGGTTTTTACGAGCAGTACTTC. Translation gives CASSGGGFYEQYF.

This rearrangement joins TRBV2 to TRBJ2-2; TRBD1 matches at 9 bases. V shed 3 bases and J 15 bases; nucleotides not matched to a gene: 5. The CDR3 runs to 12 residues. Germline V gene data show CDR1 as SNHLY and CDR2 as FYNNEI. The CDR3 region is CASSEGGQGVFF. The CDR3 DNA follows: TGTGCCAGCAGTGAGGGGGGACAGGGTGTGTTTTTT.

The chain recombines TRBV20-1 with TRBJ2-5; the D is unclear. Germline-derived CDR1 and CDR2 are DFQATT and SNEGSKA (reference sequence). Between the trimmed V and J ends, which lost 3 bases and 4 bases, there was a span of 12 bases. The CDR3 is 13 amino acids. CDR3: CSASRDGSETQYF. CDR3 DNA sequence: TGCAGTGCTAGTAGGGATGGTTCAGAGACCCAGTACTTC.